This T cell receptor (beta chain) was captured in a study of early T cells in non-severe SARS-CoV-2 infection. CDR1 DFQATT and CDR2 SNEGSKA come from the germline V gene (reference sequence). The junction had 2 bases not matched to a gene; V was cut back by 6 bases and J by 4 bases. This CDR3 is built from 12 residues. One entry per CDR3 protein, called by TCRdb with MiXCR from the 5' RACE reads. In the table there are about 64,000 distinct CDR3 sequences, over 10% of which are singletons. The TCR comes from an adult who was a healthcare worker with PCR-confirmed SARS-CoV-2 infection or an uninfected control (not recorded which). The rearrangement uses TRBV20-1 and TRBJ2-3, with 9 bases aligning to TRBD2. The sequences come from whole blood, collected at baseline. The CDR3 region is CSARLAADTQYF. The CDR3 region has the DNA TGCAGTGCCCGACTAGCGGCAGATACGCAGTATTTT.